This T cell receptor (beta chain) comes out of a study of T cells after yellow fever vaccination (dated by TCRdb to the late 2010s). Some background on the complete study: The SMART-Seq v4 Ultra Low Input RNA kit was used to prepare libraries from fractions with low cell numbers. Blood was collected at multiple timepoints before and after primary and secondary immunization, and bulk PBMC replicates and cell subsets were isolated. Bulk TCR alpha and beta repertoires were sequenced longitudinally to track T-cell clones before and after primary and booster YFV17D yellow fever vaccination. Two healthy male donors made up the cohort, one aged 18 to 29 years and the other aged 30 to 40 years.

The research as a whole found: The secondary T-cell response was weaker than the primary response but faster, peaking on day 5 instead of day 15. Most clones expanded after primary vaccination (96% of CD4 and approximately 86% of CD8) were re-detected after the booster, suggesting that broad memory maintenance occurred. Because abundant contaminating clonotypes from the bulk population could be contained in FACS-sorted repertoires, computational filtering was required. Because the study included only a couple of donors, the extent to which the findings can be generalized is limited. A small share of clonotypes was detected in both CD4 and CD8 compartments, with the overlap likely arising from convergent recombination.

This clonotype was counted at least ten times. No cognate antigen has been identified for it. Per-base qualities were not stored, and no clone one base away is much larger. Inclusive of the bounding cysteine and phenylalanine, the CDR3 is 14 residues long. Of all the DNA, just the CDR3 is kept, 42 bases in frame from base 1. Taken from the germline V gene, the CDR1 and CDR2 loops are MNHEY and SVGAGI. V loses 2 bases, J loses 7 bases, and the germline ends lie 11 bases apart. TCR cDNA was synthesized by 5'RACE template switching, which introduced a universal primer site and unique molecular identifiers. Priming of cDNA synthesis was performed from both the TCR alpha and TCR beta constant segments. Libraries were amplified in two PCR steps, with sample barcodes and sequencing adapters added in the second step. Sequencing of libraries was done on Illumina HiSeq 2500 (2x100 bp) or NovaSeq (2x150 bp). Regarding the original processing steps: MIGEC handled demultiplexing of reads and collapsing into UMI consensus sequences, while MiXCR performed V(D)J alignment. Vaccine-responding clonotypes were defined with edgeR using replicate PBMC samples, requiring FDR below 0.01 and a log2 fold change above 5 up to day 15. CD4 or CD8 identity was assigned to each bulk clonotype according to whether the clonotype was present at higher abundance in the sequenced CD4 repertoire or the sequenced CD8 repertoire. Using fastp trimming at Q25 and MiXCR clonotype assembly, TCRdb reanalyzed the public sequencing data and kept in-frame beta chains. Every CDR3 protein is listed once, alongside the most common genes and DNA of its rows. The V and J calls were determined by TCRdb, not by the authors. This sample has around 310,000 distinct CDR3 sequences in its table, and 8.7% of those were observed once. The ten largest clones represent around 17% of the sample.

The sample's treatment or condition label, decoded: live attenuated yellow fever vaccine strain. Two biological replicates of bulk PBMCs were collected at each blood-draw timepoint. A standard Ficoll-Paque protocol was used to isolate PBMCs from peripheral blood. RNA was extracted with TriZol from bulk PBMCs, CD4 and CD8 fractions, and dextramer-positive and dextramer-negative fractions. The source material was PBMCs, sampled on the day of the first yellow fever vaccination. The clonotype originates from a man aged 18 to 29 who received the YFV17D yellow fever vaccine. The rearrangement combines TRBV6-5 with TRBJ2-2; D gene: possibly TRBD2, on 5 matching bases. The DNA sequence is TGTGCCAGCAGTTACGAACGGGGAGACGGGGAGCTGTTTTTT. Translated, this gives CASSYERGDGELFF.